This T cell receptor (beta chain) emerged from a study of blood T cells in healthy people across ages. The CDR3 runs 15 residues. CDR1 and CDR2 (germline): SGHTA, FQGNSA. Between the trimmed V and J ends, which lost 5 bases and 6 bases, there was a span of 17 bases. Through a sample-barcoded 5' primer and a J-beta primer mix, a second PCR was run for roughly 7 to 12 cycles. TCRdb redid the calling of the 5' RACE reads with MiXCR, one entry per CDR3 protein. The sample contains 600,000 to 1,000,000 distinct CDR3 sequences, more than 45% of which appear only once. What was sequenced was blood. The chain couples TRBV7-2 to TRBJ2-1, with D possibly TRBD2 on 5 matching bases. The receptor's source is a man younger than 40 in good health. The CDR3 loop is CASSITEGLSNEQFF. CDR3 DNA: TGTGCCAGCAGCATAACAGAAGGACTGTCCAATGAGCAGTTCTTC.